This T cell receptor beta chain was found in a study of long-term antiretroviral therapy in people with HIV. It was version v3.0 of the immunoSEQ assay that was run at survey level. What sequencing targeted per sample was about 35,000-55,000 T-cell genomes. Sequencing used immunoSEQ multiplex PCR; TCRdb keeps in-frame clones, though not all of them. This repertoire shows roughly 20,000 clones, 82% found once; its top ten account for over 6.5%. The ends lost 5 bases at V and 5 bases at J; junction bases unmatched: 11. The CDR3 contains 15 residues. Germline V gene lookup returns CDR1 MNHEY and CDR2 SVGAGI.

Sequences were derived from unsorted PBMCs, sampled at the start of antiretroviral therapy. The source is a man in his fifties with HIV. The chain couples TRBV6-5 to TRBJ1-2; TRBD1 agrees at 7 bases. The CDR3 nucleotides read TGTGCCAGCAGTCCCGACGACCAGGGGGGGTATGGCTACACCTTC. This codes for CASSPDDQGGYGYTF.